This T cell receptor beta chain was identified in a study of OX40 agonist ivuxolimab in advanced cancers. With respect to the entire study: Ivuxolimab was a fully human IgG2 agonistic monoclonal antibody targeting the costimulatory receptor OX40 (CD134). Intravenous ivuxolimab was administered to patients every 2 weeks at six dose levels: 0.01, 0.1, 0.3, 1.5, 3 and 10 mg/kg. Of the 50 or so patients in dose escalation, 19 had hepatocellular carcinoma, about 15 had melanoma, 9 had renal cell carcinoma and 9 had head and neck cancer. In the dose-escalation cohort, more than 80% of patients were male, and the mean age was approximately 60 years with a range of about 20 to 90. Prior anti-PD-1, anti-PD-L1 or anti-CTLA-4 therapy was permitted, and checkpoint inhibitors had been received by about two fifths of dose-escalation patients. Partial responses occurred in three dose-escalation patients, of whom one had hepatocellular carcinoma and two had cutaneous melanoma. Peripheral TCRbeta sequencing was intended to test whether TCR sequence diversity was altered and clonal T-cell expansion was caused by ivuxolimab. The paper reports the monotherapy dose-escalation portion (N ≈ 50 patients) of the phase I ivuxolimab trial.

Concerning this clone itself: Its specific antigen is unknown. Per-base qualities were not stored, and no clone one base away is much larger.

To sequence the TCRbeta CDR3 region, genomic DNA was isolated from the sorted cells. TCRbeta CDR3 regions were sequenced using the immunoSEQ Assay. TCRdb re-hosts the immuneACCESS table, in-frame sequences only. Its copies lack some clones; in the studies checked, an unresolved V gene accounts for under half of them, and the cause for the rest is not known. This sample lists more than 100,000 clones; just over 90% were detected once. The ten biggest clones cover around 0.99% of the sample. The trial excluded patients who had a history of autoimmune disease or who were on systemic immunosuppression. Peripheral blood for TCR sequencing was collected from all dose cohorts at baseline, on cycle 4 day 1, and on cycle 7 day 1. The samples were taken from a phase I, first-in-human, multicenter, open-label dose-escalation trial of ivuxolimab. Adults with locally advanced or metastatic head and neck squamous cell, hepatocellular, melanoma or renal cell carcinoma were enrolled in the trial. Before TCR sequencing, CD4+ T cells and CD8+ T cells were sorted from peripheral blood as separate populations.

The CDR3 sequence holds 12 residues, the cysteine and phenylalanine included. Here the CDR3 DNA is all that survives: 36 bases in frame from base 1. CDR1 and CDR2 were assigned from the germline V gene (reference sequence) as SEHNR and FQNEAQ. V was cut back by 8 bases and J by 3 bases, leaving a gap of 7 bases between them. Broader findings and caveats from the paper: Antigen specificity was not determined for the clonally expanded peripheral T cells. After ivuxolimab, expanded clones were on average more numerous among CD8+ T cells than among CD4+ T cells. At doses of 0.1 to 3.0 mg/kg, clonal expansion of both CD4+ and CD8+ T cells in blood was seen between baseline and week 6. Low levels of normalized T-cell clonal expansion were also seen in some patients who did not respond. Partial responders in the 0.1-3.0 mg/kg groups had among the lowest normalized peripheral clonal expansion, especially among CD8+ T cells.

The chain is assembled from TRBV7-9 and TRBJ2-2; 6 matching bases give a weak D call of TRBD2. The starting material was CD4+ or CD8+ T cells sorted from blood, obtained in a trial of the OX40 agonist ivuxolimab. This TCR derives from an adult with an advanced solid tumor such as melanoma, head and neck, liver or kidney cancer. The sequenced DNA: TGTGCCAGCGGAGGGTACACCGGGGAGCTGTTTTTT. It is translated as CASGGYTGELFF.